Described below is a single T cell receptor beta chain sequence and its context. Its cognate antigen is unknown. The method, 5' RACE with UMI labels, was used to prepare the TRB cDNA libraries. After re-calling the 5' RACE reads, TCRdb lists one entry per CDR3 protein, DNA absent. The sample has about 98,000 distinct CDR3 sequences. Per germline, CDR1 LNHDA and CDR2 SQIVND (reference sequence). The CDR3 is 15 amino acids. These data originate in a study of CXCR3-negative and CXCR3-positive naive CD8 T cells. Points from the study as a whole: PBMCs showed partially decreased CXCR3 expression after cryopreservation, and most assays used fresh PBMCs. TCR strength was inferred from TRB CDR3 properties, while surface CD5 was comparable between naive subsets. CXCR3-positive naive cells had TRB CDR3s that were more hydrophobic than CXCR3-negative naive cells had.

Naive cells were sorted as CD45RO-, CCR7+, CD27+ and CD95-. The sequence came from a human donor in good health. Some clones in this sample may be carry-over from other donors' samples. This chain joins TRBV19 and TRBJ2-5; the TCRdb call, TRBD2, lacks DNA for checking. The sequenced sample was naive CXCR3+ CD8+ T cells from blood. Described subset: CD45RO-CCR7+CD27+CD95- naive CD8+ T cells expressing CXCR3 (TNR3+). The CDR3 sequence: CASSTGTSATVTQYF.